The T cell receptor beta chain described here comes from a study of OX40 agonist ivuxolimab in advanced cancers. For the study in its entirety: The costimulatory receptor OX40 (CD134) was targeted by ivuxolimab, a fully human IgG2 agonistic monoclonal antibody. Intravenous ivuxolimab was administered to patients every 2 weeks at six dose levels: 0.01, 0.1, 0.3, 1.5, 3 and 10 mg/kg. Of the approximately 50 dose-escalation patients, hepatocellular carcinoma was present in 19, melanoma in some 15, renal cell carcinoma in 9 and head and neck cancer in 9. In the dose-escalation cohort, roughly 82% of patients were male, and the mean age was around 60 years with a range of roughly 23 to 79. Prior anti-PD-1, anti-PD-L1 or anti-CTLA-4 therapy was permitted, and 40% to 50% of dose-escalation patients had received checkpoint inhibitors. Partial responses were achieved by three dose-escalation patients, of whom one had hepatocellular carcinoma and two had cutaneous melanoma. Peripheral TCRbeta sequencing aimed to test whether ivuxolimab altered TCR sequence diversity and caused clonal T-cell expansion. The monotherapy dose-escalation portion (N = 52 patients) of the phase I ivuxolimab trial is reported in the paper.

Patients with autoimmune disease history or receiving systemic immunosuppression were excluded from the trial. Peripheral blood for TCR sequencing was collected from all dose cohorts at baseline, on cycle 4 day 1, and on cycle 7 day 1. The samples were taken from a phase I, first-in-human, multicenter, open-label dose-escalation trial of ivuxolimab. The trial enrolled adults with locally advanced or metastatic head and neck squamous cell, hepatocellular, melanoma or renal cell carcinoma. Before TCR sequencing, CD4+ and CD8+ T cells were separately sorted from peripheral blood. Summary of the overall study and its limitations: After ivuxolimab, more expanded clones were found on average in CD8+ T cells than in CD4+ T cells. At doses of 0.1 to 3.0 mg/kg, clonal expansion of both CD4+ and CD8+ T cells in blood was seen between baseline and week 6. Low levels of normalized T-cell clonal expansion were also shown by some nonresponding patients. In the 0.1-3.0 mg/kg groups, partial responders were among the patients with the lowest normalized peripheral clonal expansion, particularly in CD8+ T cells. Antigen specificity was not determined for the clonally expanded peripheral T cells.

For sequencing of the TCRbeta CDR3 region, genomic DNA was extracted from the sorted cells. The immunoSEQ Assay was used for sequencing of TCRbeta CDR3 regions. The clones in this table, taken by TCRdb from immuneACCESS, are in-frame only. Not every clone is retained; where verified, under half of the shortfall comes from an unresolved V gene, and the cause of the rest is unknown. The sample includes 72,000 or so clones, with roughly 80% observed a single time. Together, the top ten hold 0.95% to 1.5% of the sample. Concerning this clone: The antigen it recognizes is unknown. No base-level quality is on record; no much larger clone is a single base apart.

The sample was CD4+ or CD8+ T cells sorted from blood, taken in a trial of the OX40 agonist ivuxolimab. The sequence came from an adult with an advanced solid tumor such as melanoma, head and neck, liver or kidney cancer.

CDR3 loop: CASSTDRASSYEQYF. The nucleotide sequence reads as follows: TGTGCCAGCAGCACTGACAGGGCGAGCTCCTACGAGCAGTACTTC. The chain links TRBV5-4 with TRBJ2-7; 7 central bases correspond to TRBD1. According to the germline V gene (reference sequence), CDR1 reads SGHNT and CDR2 reads YYREEE. The CDR3 measures 15 amino acids from cysteine to phenylalanine. The kept DNA is CDR3 alone, 45 bases in frame from the first base. The germline V and J ends show losses of 4 bases and 0 bases respectively, and no gene match explains 7 bases of the junction.